Each of the 23 T cell receptor beta chains below was sequenced from the same sample in a study of blood T cell repertoires in COVID-19 (dated by TCRdb to about 2020). Receptor libraries were prepared by the immunoSEQ multiplex PCR assay. The immuneACCESS repertoire file appears here via TCRdb, limited to in-frame rearrangements. These files lack a portion of the clones; in checked studies, under half of the deficit traces to unresolved V genes, and the cause of the others is not known. The sample records 250,000 or so clones, approximately 81% of which are singletons. In total, the top ten clones hold just over 6.5% of the sample. The sequencing input was PBMCs or T cells enriched from blood (not recorded which). These receptors all stem from a woman aged 45-65 years who had been exposed to COVID-19.

The chain combines TRBV7-2 with TRBJ2-3; no definite D call. The CDR3 extends over 16 amino acids. The germline CDR1 and CDR2 sequences are SGHTA and FQGNSA. With 4 bases removed from V and 0 bases from J, the gap between germline ends came to 14 bases. CDR3 DNA: TGTGCCAGCAGCTACTACCCCTCACCTAGCACAGATACGCAGTATTTT. Amino acids: CASSYYPSPSTDTQYF.

The chain recombines TRBV5-4 with TRBJ2-7; 9 bases map to TRBD1. The CDR3 has 14 residues. J was trimmed by 3 bases and V by 0 bases; bases with no gene match: 1. Germline V CDR1 and CDR2: SGHNT, YYREEE (reference sequence). CDR3: CASSLGTGVYEQYF. CDR3 in DNA: TGTGCCAGCAGCTTGGGGACAGGGGTCTACGAGCAGTACTTC.

V and J are TRBV7-2 and TRBJ2-1; 7 bases line up with TRBD1. The CDR3 consists of 18 residues. J gave up 7 bases and V 5 bases, and 20 bases lay outside the gene matches. Germline loops: CDR1 SGHTA, CDR2 FQGNSA. CDR3 sequence: CASSPDRDRAQLGNEQFF. The CDR3 DNA reads TGTGCCAGCAGCCCCGACAGGGATCGGGCCCAATTGGGGAATGAGCAGTTCTTC.

The chain joins TRBV2 to TRBJ1-4; 11 bases are a match to TRBD1. Germline CDR1 is SNHLY and CDR2 is FYNNEI. The CDR3 is made up of 15 amino acids. V shed 5 bases, J shed 8 bases, and the junction held 7 bases outside the gene matches. DNA of the CDR3: TGTGCCAGCAGTCGGGACCGGGACAGGGGGGAAAAACTGTTTTTT. Translating it yields CASSRDRDRGEKLFF.

The V and J genes are TRBV12-3 or TRBV12-4 and TRBJ2-7; D possibly corresponds to TRBD2 (6 bases). This CDR3 spans 13 amino acids. V was cut by 1 base and J by 4 bases, with 8 bases left in between. The CDR3 region has the DNA TGTGCCAGCAGTTTAGTGGGGGGTTACGAGCAGTACTTC. It is translated as CASSLVGGYEQYF.

The rearrangement uses TRBV30 and TRBJ2-5, with 8 bases matching TRBD2. Losses at the gene ends were 4 bases for V and 4 bases for J; bases not matched to a gene: 11. In germline, CDR1 is GTSNPN, CDR2 SVGIG (reference sequence). The CDR3 extends over 15 amino acids. The CDR3 is CAWKPGLGTGETQYF. CDR3 DNA: TGTGCCTGGAAGCCGGGACTAGGGACGGGAGAGACCCAGTACTTC.

The chain employs TRBV9 and TRBJ2-5; D possibly corresponds to TRBD1 (6 bases). In germline, CDR1 is SGDLS, CDR2 YYNGEE. V was cut by 3 bases and J by 0 bases, with 12 bases left in between. The CDR3 runs to 15 residues. The CDR3 DNA follows: TGTGCCAGCAGCGCGTCAACAGGGTACCAAGAGACCCAGTACTTC. This codes for CASSASTGYQETQYF.

This clone was detected only once. The rearrangement joins TRBV4-3 to TRBJ1-2, with D tentatively TRBD1 (5 bases). Deletions cut 6 bases from V and 0 bases from J, with 11 bases between. The CDR3 extends over 14 amino acids. CDR1 is LGHNA and CDR2 is YSLEER in the germline V gene. DNA for the CDR3: TGCGCCAGCAGTCTAGGACAAGCTAACTATGGCTACACCTTC. This gives the protein CASSLGQANYGYTF.

This chain uses TRBV5-1 with TRBJ2-7, with TRBD1 matching over 9 bases. V dropped 0 bases and J dropped 3; count of bases not matched to a gene: 4. CDR1 and CDR2 from the germline V gene are SGHRS and YFSETQ. This CDR3 contains 15 residues. Here the CDR3 DNA reads TGCGCCAGCAGCTTGGGGACAGGGGTGGTCTACGAGCAGTACTTC. It yields the protein CASSLGTGVVYEQYF.

The table lists this clone with a count of one. This sequence joins TRBV5-5 and TRBJ1-6; 9 positions match TRBD1. CDR1 and CDR2 from the germline V gene are SGHKS and YYEKEE (reference sequence). The J segment lost 10 bases and the V segment lost 4 bases, leaving 9 bases of the junction unmatched. The CDR3 is made up of 15 amino acids. The chain's CDR3 is CASSPSGTGWSPLHF. CDR3 DNA: TGTGCCAGCAGCCCTTCCGGGACAGGGTGGTCACCCCTCCACTTT.

The chain couples TRBV19 to TRBJ2-7, with D possibly matching TRBD1 (6 bases). There are 13 residues in the CDR3. CDR1 and CDR2 from the germline V gene are LNHDA and SQIVND (reference sequence). Trimming stripped 6 bases from V and 6 bases from J, with 15 bases between. CDR3 bases: TGTGCCAGTAGAAGGGCTGCAGGGGTCGAGCAGTACTTC. Residues: CASRRAAGVEQYF.

The chain employs TRBV6-5 and TRBJ2-7; 7 bases are a match to TRBD2. The germline gives CDR1 MNHEY, CDR2 SVGAGI. V was pared by 2 bases and J by 6 bases, with 4 bases of the junction left unmatched. The CDR3 covers 13 residues. The CDR3 DNA is TGTGCCAGCAGTTACGAGCCGGGAGGCGAGCAGTACTTC. Residues: CASSYEPGGEQYF.

This rearrangement joins TRBV2 to TRBJ1-2; a possible D gene is TRBD1 (5 bases). CDR1 SNHLY and CDR2 FYNNEI come from the germline V gene. V lost 1 base and J lost 4, with 10 bases in between. The CDR3 is 14 residues long. The CDR3 sequence is CASSEDRTLYGYTF. CDR3 sequence (DNA): TGTGCCAGCAGTGAAGACAGGACCCTCTATGGCTACACCTTC.

The chain uses TRBV30 and TRBJ2-1; possible D gene TRBD1, 6 bases. V dropped 0 bases and J dropped 8 bases, with 8 bases sitting between them. The CDR3 has 12 residues. Germline V gene lookup returns CDR1 GTSNPN and CDR2 SVGIG (reference sequence). In nucleotides, the CDR3 is TGTGCCTGGAGTGTTGGGGGCCATGAGCAGTTCTTC. Its protein is CAWSVGGHEQFF.

This chain links TRBV29-1 with TRBJ1-5, with 7 bases identical to TRBD1. Germline values: CDR1 SQVTM, CDR2 ANQGSEA. V shed 4 bases and J 6 bases; nucleotides not matched to a gene: 6. CDR3 length: 13 amino acids. CDR3 protein: CSVAAGGGQPQHF. The DNA for the CDR3 is TGCAGCGTTGCGGCAGGGGGAGGTCAGCCCCAGCATTTT.

V is TRBV27 and J is TRBJ2-2, with 9 bases fitting TRBD1. Unmatched junction bases numbered 11, after V lost 6 bases and J lost 6 bases. Germline V gives CDR1 MNHEY, CDR2 SMNVEV (reference sequence). There are 16 residues in the CDR3. The CDR3 is CASRQNTGGAAGELFF. DNA for the CDR3: TGTGCCAGCAGACAAAATACAGGGGGCGCGGCCGGGGAGCTGTTTTTT.

The V and J genes are TRBV7-9 and TRBJ2-2; 8 positions match TRBD1. CDR3 length equals 16 residues. CDR1 and CDR2 (germline): SEHNR, FQNEAQ (reference sequence). Losses at the gene ends were 5 bases for V and 4 bases for J; bases not matched to a gene: 9. CDR3 amino acids: CASSPQGAEGTGELFF. The CDR3 DNA reads TGTGCCAGCAGCCCGCAGGGGGCTGAGGGCACCGGGGAGCTGTTTTTT.

CDR3 coding DNA: TGTGCCAGCAGCCAAGATAGGGGACACAACACCGGGGAGCTGTTTTTT. It specifies CASSQDRGHNTGELFF. The chain links TRBV3-1 (or the pseudogene TRBV3-2) to TRBJ2-2; possibly TRBD1 for D (6 bases). The length of the CDR3 is 16 residues. Trimming removed 0 bases from V and 2 bases from J, with 10 bases in between. Germline loops: CDR1 LGHDT, CDR2 YNNKEL (reference sequence).

This chain connects TRBV5-1 to TRBJ2-1; D is undetermined. The CDR3 totals 13 residues. V lost 3 bases and J lost 4, with 8 bases in between. The germline V gene encodes CDR1 SGHRS and CDR2 YFSETQ. DNA of the CDR3: TGCGCCAGCAGCTCCCGGGTTTACAATGAGCAGTTCTTC. This codes for CASSSRVYNEQFF.

The rearrangement joins TRBV2 to TRBJ1-1, with TRBD1 as a possible D gene (5 bases). The CDR3 consists of 15 residues. Germline V gene data show CDR1 as SNHLY and CDR2 as FYNNEI. Trimming removed 2 bases at V and 5 bases at J, with 15 bases between. This CDR3 reads CASSERAGLGTEAFF. The CDR3 DNA is TGTGCCAGCAGTGAAAGAGCAGGGCTGGGGACTGAAGCTTTCTTT.

This CDR3 is CASSYSLLYEQYF. CDR3 nucleotides: TGCGCCAGCAGCTACAGTCTTCTGTACGAGCAGTACTTC. This chain links TRBV4-3 with TRBJ2-7, with no clear D. The V gene's germline CDR1 is LGHNA and CDR2 YSLEER. Trimming removed 5 bases at V and 4 bases at J, with 12 bases between. The CDR3 has 13 residues.

CDR3 region: CARSLPSGPQTSSTDTQYF. Here the CDR3 DNA reads TGTGCCAGAAGCTTGCCTAGCGGGCCTCAAACCTCTAGCACAGATACGCAGTATTTT. The chain uses TRBV7-5 and TRBJ2-3; TRBD2 is the table's D call and was not checked against the DNA. TRBV7-5 is flagged as a pseudogene. The CDR3 spans 19 residues.

The chain carries TRBV12-3 or TRBV12-4 and TRBJ1-1; tentative D call: TRBD1 (6 bases). This CDR3 has 13 residues. V was shortened by 3 bases and J by 5 bases, with 10 bases between the two germline ends. As DNA, the CDR3 is TGTGCCAGCAGTTTTATAGGGGGAACTGAAGCTTTCTTT. Protein sequence: CASSFIGGTEAFF.